The following is a T cell receptor (beta chain) sequence with its context. Its antigen target is currently unknown. The input lacks base qualities; no much larger clone sits a single base away. TCRbeta CDR3 regions were amplified from genomic DNA by means of the immunoSEQ Assay, a bias-controlled multiplex PCR. The original methods were these. Within the assay, amplification of reference gene primers was used to estimate how many nucleated cells each sample contained. To quantify the absolute abundance of each unique TCRbeta CDR3 rearrangement, sequence reads were collapsed and filtered. For each sample, productive Simpson clonality was calculated as the square root of Simpson's diversity index over productive rearrangements. Imported from immuneACCESS, the table was reduced by TCRdb to in-frame sequences with V and J called. These copies leave out some clones; in studies compared against another copy, an unresolved V gene accounts for under half, and the cause of the remainder is not known. V and J calls and clone size come straight from that table; D and trimming were deduced from the DNA. For this sample there are about 330,000 clones; 80% to 90% appear just once. The ten biggest clones cover about 10% of the sample.

In the prospective study, participants were roughly 18 to 100 years old, resided in fewer than 25 geographic areas of the United States, and were enrolled through a virtual design. To assign participants to cohorts, the prospective study relied on clinical history that participants themselves reported in a screening survey and a study questionnaire. Recovered participants in ImmuneRACE Cohort 3 were defined as having two consecutive negative NP/OP PCR tests, clearance from a healthcare professional, or resolution of symptoms. In the prospective study, mobile phlebotomists collected whole blood, serum and a nasopharyngeal or oropharyngeal swab from each participant. Prospective study participants could optionally give additional blood draws and questionnaires over a 2-month period. Prospective study blood samples were shipped either frozen or at room temperature before DNA extraction. The sample originates from a study of blood T cell repertoires in COVID-19 (dated by TCRdb to the early 2020s). About the full investigation: Samples from collaborators originated in the United States, Italy and Spain and spanned both the acute and convalescent phases of COVID-19. The prospective study material was composed of cDNA or gDNA derived from T cells, B-cell-depleted T cells, or PBMCs. The dataset comprised deeply sampled blood TCRbeta repertoires from subjects exposed to, actively infected with, or recovered from COVID-19. The repertoires were made available in a free public database intended to serve as a resource for research on the immune response to SARS-CoV-2. The samples were drawn from the first 160 participants of the ongoing ImmuneRACE study and from 1,254 subjects provided by 6 global collaborators. The sample metadata nearly always contained a de-identified subject ID, COVID-19 status, age in years and sex. Where available, HLA class I and class II types were taken from metadata supplied by the sample provider and were not determined by assay-based typing. Study-wide conclusions, independent of this receptor: The quantity of clinical and demographic metadata differed by source and by participant and was supplied without curation.

The clonotype originates from a woman aged 18-29 years who had recovered from COVID-19. Sequenced input: PBMCs or T cells enriched from blood (not recorded which).

The DNA sequence is given as TGTGCCACCAGTGGCGACAGGGGTGGCTACACCTTC. Translation gives CATSGDRGGYTF. The rearranged chain carries TRBV24-1 and TRBJ1-2; 8 central nucleotides agree with TRBD1. The CDR3 runs 12 residues from the cysteine to the phenylalanine. Of all the DNA, just the CDR3 is kept, 36 bases in frame from base 1. Sequences KGHDR (CDR1) and SFDVKD (CDR2) are obtained from the germline V gene. Relative to germline, V is missing 5 bases and J is missing 7 bases, with 2 bases of the junction outside any gene match.